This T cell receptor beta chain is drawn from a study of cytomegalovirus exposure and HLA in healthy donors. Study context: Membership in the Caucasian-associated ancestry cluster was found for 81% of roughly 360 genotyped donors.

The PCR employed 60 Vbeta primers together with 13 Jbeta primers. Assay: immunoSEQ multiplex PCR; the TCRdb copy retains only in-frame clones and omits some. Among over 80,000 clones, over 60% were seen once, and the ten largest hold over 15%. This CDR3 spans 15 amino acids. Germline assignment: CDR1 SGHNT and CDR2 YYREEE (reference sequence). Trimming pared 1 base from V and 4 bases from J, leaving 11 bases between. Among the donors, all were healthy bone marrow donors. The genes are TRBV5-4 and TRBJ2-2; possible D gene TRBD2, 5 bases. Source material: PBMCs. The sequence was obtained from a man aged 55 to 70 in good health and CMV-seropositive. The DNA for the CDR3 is TGTGCCAGCAGCTTGATGGCTAGCCGCACCGGGGAGCTGTTTTTT. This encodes CASSLMASRTGELFF.